This TCR beta chain was recovered during a study of shared clonotypes between healthy human individuals. Only in-frame clones appear in the TCRdb table, and some are missing; sequencing was by immunoSEQ multiplex PCR. The data hold 600,000 or so clones, with 95% to 98% observed a single time. Naivety among CD8 cells was defined by CD45RO negativity and positive CCR7 selection, thereby excluding terminally differentiated effector memory CD45RA+ cells. This CDR3 is 14 amino acids long. Germline-derived CDR1 and CDR2 are PRHDT and FYEKMQ (reference sequence). Trimming took 1 base from V and 5 from J, leaving 10 bases between them.

The sample consisted of naive CD8+ T cells sorted from blood. The sequence was obtained from a man in his thirties or forties in good health. The chain employs TRBV13 and TRBJ2-3; maybe TRBD2 (5 bases). The CDR3 spells CASSLEVGEDTQYF. The CDR3 DNA follows: TGTGCCAGCAGCTTAGAGGTGGGAGAAGATACGCAGTATTTT.